The following is a TCR beta chain sequence with its context. This clonotype has just a few counts. No cognate antigen has been identified for it. No base quality information exists; no much larger clone differs at one position. The library relied on 5' RACE. A second about 7 to 12 cycle PCR used a sample-barcoded 5' primer and a J-beta primer mix. Each TCR beta cDNA molecule received a unique molecular identifier from a template-switch 5' adaptor carrying 12 random nucleotides. At least 2.5 million CDR3-containing paired-end reads were obtained from each sample. All of the RNA was converted into first-strand cDNA using the Mint cDNA synthesis kit, with a TRBC-specific oligonucleotide serving as the primer. After uracil-DNA glycosylase treatment, a first 18-cycle PCR used universal primers M1SS and BC2_uni_R on all cDNA. The paper's processing steps were these. Normalization of each sample was performed by random selection of 1 million high-quality reads, each carrying a distinct molecular identifier. Reads with shared molecular identifiers were discarded instead of being binned into consensus sequences. MiTCR, with a Q25 quality threshold and the strictest error-elimination algorithm, was used for CDR3 identification, clonotype clustering and error correction. A nonparametric unseen species model with Euler transformation was used to estimate a lower bound on total TCR beta diversity. TCRdb reanalyzed the raw reads on its own, using fastp at Q25 for trimming and MiXCR for clone calling, and kept in-frame beta chains. Every CDR3 protein is listed once, alongside the most common genes and DNA of its rows. None of the V and J calls come from the authors' own analysis; TCRdb made them. The sample records approximately 2,000,000 distinct CDR3 sequences, 30% to 40% of which are singletons. The top ten hold under 25% of the sample.

The data stem from a study of blood T cells in healthy people across ages (dated by TCRdb to the mid-2010s). In terms of the full investigation: Template switching captured roughly one uniquely barcoded TCR beta cDNA molecule per two T cells in model experiments. To avoid experimental bias, donors of different ages were distributed randomly across sequencing lanes. The study measured age-related changes in TCR beta repertoire diversity using deep sequencing normalized with unique cDNA molecular identifiers. The donors were split into four age groups: young (average about 15 years), middle-aged (39), aged (more than 60) and long-lived (roughly 88). Two additional independent replicas of 1 million unique cDNA reads from the same blood draw were analyzed for two donors (one aged 18 to 30 and one aged 80 or older).

According to the germline V gene, CDR1 reads MNHEY and CDR2 reads SVGAGI. V drops 3 bases and J drops 5 bases, leaving 5 bases in between. From the cysteine up to the phenylalanine, the CDR3 has a length of 12 residues. The retained sequence is limited to the CDR3, 36 bases, with the frame set at the first base. Systemically healthy Caucasian individuals from Russia, 35 to 50 in total and aged about 6 to 95 years, were included as donors. Each donor gave ten milliliters of peripheral blood, drawn into EDTA-treated Vacutainer tubes. Ficoll-Paque density-gradient centrifugation was used to isolate PBMCs, with at least 6.5 million obtained per sample. Total RNA, at least 6 micrograms per sample, was extracted from PBMCs with Trizol reagent. Naive CD45RAhigh/CD27high T cell percentages were measured by flow cytometry on a PBMC aliquot from every donor. What the authors observed across the whole study: Observed TCR beta diversity per million T cells fell roughly linearly with age, and a significant reduction was already apparent by age around 40. Because donor CMV infection status was unknown, age-related changes in expanded clonotypes were potentially confounded. Estimates of total diversity based on one million sequenced T cells were considered lower bounds and underestimates. Observed TCR beta diversity correlated strongly with the percentage of naive T cells measured by flow cytometry. Compared with the aged group, more naive CD4+ T cells, fewer expanded clones and increased TCR diversity were shown by the long-lived group, suggesting age selection. Since profiling was done on bulk unsorted PBMCs, naive and antigen-experienced compartments could not be conclusively compared.

This TCR came from a human donor in good health. The source material was blood. The rearrangement joined TRBV6-5 to TRBJ2-1; the D gene assignment is ambiguous. Here is the DNA: TGTGCCAGCAGTTATGGGAACAATGAGCAGTTCTTC. The encoded protein is CASSYGNNEQFF.